This TCR beta chain is drawn from a study of cytomegalovirus exposure and HLA in healthy donors. Study-level background: Genotyping showed around four fifths of some 400 donors falling in the Caucasian-associated ancestry cluster. Study-level findings and limits: In an earlier analysis, about 87% or about 30%: the productive usage of most TCR beta V segments.

It was with 60 Vbeta and 13 Jbeta primers that the PCR ran. Only in-frame clones appear in the TCRdb table, and some are missing; sequencing was by immunoSEQ multiplex PCR. The profile shows roughly 92,000 clones, around 86% of them singletons. This clone is a singleton in its sample. Its target is unknown. Compared with germline, one end of the junction differs, possibly owing to a read error. The sample taken for sequencing was PBMCs. This TCR was sampled from a woman aged 70 to 79 in good health and CMV-seropositive.

CDR3 nucleotide sequence: TGTTCCAGCAGCTACCCCGGTGGAGGCGAAGCTTTCTTT. Protein sequence: CSSSYPGGGEAFF. The J gene is TRBJ1-1, the V gene TRBV7-9; D is ambiguous. The CDR3 covers 13 residues. Germline lookup yields CDR1 SEHNR and CDR2 FQNEAQ (reference sequence).